The rows below give T cell receptor beta chains drawn from one sample of a study of sequential checkpoint blockade in melanoma. The data were produced by immunoSEQ multiplex PCR, yet TCRdb's version contains in-frame clones alone and is incomplete. The sample lists over 1,400 clones, roughly 23% occurring once. The source was tumor tissue (inferred from file names), collected from a patient given nivolumab and ipilimumab in sequence. Every receptor here comes from a human donor with melanoma. Both conserved end residues are trimmed from each CDR3.

v_call: TRBV18
j_call: TRBJ2-7
cdr3_aa: ASSRDRGYYEQY

v_call: TRBV7-2
j_call: TRBJ2-7
cdr3_aa: ASSSRGPDEQY

v_call: TRBV30
j_call: TRBJ1-1
cdr3_aa: AWSPPGGAGNEAF

v_call: TRBV1
j_call: TRBJ2-1
cdr3_aa: ASSPPLGLDAYEQF

v_call: TRBV6-4
j_call: TRBJ2-7
cdr3_aa: ASASWNEQY

v_call: TRBV7-5
j_call: TRBJ2-1
cdr3_aa: ASSLVAAGGRNEQF

v_call: TRBV6-8
j_call: TRBJ2-3
cdr3_aa: AISPSGNTDTQY

v_call: TRBV9
j_call: TRBJ2-1
cdr3_aa: ASSVRGVDEQF

v_call: TRBV1
j_call: TRBJ2-1
cdr3_aa: ASSLTGPGTGGLNEQF

v_call: TRBV6-8
j_call: TRBJ1-1
cdr3_aa: AISTMVGRDEAF

v_call: TRBV25-1
j_call: TRBJ2-2
cdr3_aa: ASSDLGISTGELF

v_call: TRBV23-1
j_call: TRBJ1-2
cdr3_aa: ASSQVVRDHGYT

v_call: TRBV9
j_call: TRBJ2-1
cdr3_aa: ASSRQDRVGQF

v_call: TRBV9
j_call: TRBJ2-5
cdr3_aa: ASSSGVGRGETQY

v_call: TRBV9
j_call: TRBJ1-1
cdr3_aa: ASSVADLTEAF

v_call: TRBV6-8
j_call: TRBJ1-4
cdr3_aa: ASSSPLTGGGEKLF

v_call: TRBV12-5
j_call: TRBJ2-1
cdr3_aa: ASGLVLSPVLAGGPPKTEQF